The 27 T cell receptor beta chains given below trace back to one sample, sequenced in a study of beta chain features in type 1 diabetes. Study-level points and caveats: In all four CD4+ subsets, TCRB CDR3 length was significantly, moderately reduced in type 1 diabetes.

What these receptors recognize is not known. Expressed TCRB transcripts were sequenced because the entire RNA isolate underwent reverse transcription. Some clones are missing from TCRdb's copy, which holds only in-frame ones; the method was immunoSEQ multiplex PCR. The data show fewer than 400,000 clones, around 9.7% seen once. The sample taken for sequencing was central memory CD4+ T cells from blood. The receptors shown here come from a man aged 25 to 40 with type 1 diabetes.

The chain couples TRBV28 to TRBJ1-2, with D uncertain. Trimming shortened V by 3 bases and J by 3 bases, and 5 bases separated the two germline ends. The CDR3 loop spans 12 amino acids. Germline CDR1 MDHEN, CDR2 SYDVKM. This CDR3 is CASSLRDYGYTF. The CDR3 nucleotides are TGTGCCAGCAGTTTGAGGGACTATGGCTACACCTTC.

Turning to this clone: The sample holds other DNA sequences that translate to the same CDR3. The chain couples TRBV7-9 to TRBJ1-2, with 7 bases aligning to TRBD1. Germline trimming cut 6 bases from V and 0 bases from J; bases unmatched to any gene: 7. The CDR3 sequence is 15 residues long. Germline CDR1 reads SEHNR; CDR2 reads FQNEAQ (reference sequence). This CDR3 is CASSLGQAPNYGYTF. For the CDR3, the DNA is TGTGCCAGCAGTCTAGGACAGGCCCCTAACTATGGCTACACCTTC. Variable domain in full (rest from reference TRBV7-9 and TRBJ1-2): DTGVSQNPRHKITKRGQNVTFRCDPISEHNRLYWYRQTLGQGPEFLTYFQNEAQLEKSRLLSDRFSAERPKGSFSTLEIQRTEQGDSAMYLCASSLGQAPNYGYTFGSGTRLTVV.

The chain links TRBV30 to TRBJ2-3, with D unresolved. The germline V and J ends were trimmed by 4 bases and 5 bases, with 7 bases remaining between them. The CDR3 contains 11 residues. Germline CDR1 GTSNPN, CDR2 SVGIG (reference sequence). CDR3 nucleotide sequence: TGTGCCTGGACCGTCCGAGATACGCAGTATTTT. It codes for CAWTVRDTQYF.

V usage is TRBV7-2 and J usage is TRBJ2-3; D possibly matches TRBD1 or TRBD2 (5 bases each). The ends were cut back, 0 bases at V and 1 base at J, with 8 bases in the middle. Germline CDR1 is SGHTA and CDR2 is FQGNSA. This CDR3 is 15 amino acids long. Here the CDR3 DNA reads TGTGCCAGCAGCTTAGCGGGGGAACGCACAGATACGCAGTATTTT. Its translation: CASSLAGERTDTQYF.

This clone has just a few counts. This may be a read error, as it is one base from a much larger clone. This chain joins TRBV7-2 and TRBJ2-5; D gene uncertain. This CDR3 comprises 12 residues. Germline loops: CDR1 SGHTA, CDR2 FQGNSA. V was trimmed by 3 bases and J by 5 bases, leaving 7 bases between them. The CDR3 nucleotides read TGTGCCAGCAGCTTTTTAGGGGAGACCCAGTACTTC. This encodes CASSFLGETQYF.

The CDR3 DNA reads as TGTGCCAGCAGCTTAGACACAGGGGCAAATTCACCCCTCCACTTT. The encoded protein is CASSLDTGANSPLHF. The chain joins TRBV7-2 to TRBJ1-6; 7 nucleotides line up with TRBD1. V dropped 1 base and J dropped 7; count of bases not matched to a gene: 4. Germline assignment: CDR1 SGHTA and CDR2 FQGNSA. This CDR3 is 15 amino acids long.

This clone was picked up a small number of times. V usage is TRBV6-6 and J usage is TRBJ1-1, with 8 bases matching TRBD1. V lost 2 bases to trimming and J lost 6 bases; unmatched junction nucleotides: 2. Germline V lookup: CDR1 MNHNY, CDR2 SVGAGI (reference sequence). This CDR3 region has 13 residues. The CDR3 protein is CASSYDRGSEAFF. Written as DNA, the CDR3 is TGTGCCAGCAGTTACGACAGGGGATCTGAAGCTTTCTTT.

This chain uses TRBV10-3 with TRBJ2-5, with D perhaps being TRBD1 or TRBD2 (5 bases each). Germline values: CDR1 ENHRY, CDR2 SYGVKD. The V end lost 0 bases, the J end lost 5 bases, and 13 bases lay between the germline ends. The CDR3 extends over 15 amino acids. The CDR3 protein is CAISESEGSGETQYF. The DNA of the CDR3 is TGTGCCATCAGTGAGTCTGAGGGGTCTGGGGAGACCCAGTACTTC.

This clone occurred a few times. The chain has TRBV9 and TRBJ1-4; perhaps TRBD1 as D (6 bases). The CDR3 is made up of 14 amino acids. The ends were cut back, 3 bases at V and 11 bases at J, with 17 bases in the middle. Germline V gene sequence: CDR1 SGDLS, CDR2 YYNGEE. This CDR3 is CASSALAGGAKLFF. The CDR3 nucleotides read TGTGCCAGCAGCGCTCTAGCGGGGGGCGCGAAACTGTTTTTT.

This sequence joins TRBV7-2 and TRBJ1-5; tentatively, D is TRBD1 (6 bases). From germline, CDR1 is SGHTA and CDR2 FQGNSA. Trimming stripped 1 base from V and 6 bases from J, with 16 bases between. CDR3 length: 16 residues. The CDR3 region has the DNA TGTGCCAGCAGCTTAGGAGGGGGGGCGGCAGGTCAGCCCCAGCATTTT. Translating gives CASSLGGGAAGQPQHF.

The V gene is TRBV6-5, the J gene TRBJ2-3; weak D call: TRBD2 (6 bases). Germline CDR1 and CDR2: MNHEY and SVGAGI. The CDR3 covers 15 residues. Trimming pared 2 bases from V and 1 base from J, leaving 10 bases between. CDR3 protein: CASSYAGRRTDTQYF. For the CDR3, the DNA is TGTGCCAGCAGTTACGCGGGACGGCGCACAGATACGCAGTATTTT.

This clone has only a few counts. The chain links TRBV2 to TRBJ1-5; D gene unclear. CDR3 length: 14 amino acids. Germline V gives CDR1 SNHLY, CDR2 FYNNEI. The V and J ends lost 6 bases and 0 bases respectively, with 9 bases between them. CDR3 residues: CASRADGSNQPQHF. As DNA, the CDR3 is TGTGCCAGCAGGGCGGACGGTAGCAATCAGCCCCAGCATTTT.

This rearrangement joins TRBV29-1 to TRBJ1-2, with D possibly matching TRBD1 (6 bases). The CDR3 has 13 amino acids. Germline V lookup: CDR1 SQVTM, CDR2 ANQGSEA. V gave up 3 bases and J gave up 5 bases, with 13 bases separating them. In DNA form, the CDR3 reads TGCAGCGTTGACAGGGGAGGGTGGTATGGCTACACCTTC. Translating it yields CSVDRGGWYGYTF.

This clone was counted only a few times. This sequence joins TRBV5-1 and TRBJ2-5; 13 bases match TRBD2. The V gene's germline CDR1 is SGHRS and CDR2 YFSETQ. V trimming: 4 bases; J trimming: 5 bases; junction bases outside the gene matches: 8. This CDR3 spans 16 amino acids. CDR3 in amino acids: CASSPGLAGLSETQYF. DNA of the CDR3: TGCGCCAGCAGCCCGGGACTAGCGGGGCTTTCCGAGACCCAGTACTTC.

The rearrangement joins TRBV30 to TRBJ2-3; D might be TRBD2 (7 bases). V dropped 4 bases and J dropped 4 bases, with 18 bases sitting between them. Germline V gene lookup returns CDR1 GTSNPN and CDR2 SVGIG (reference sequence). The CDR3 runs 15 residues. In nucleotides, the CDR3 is TGTGCCTGGAAAGGTCTTCGGGGGGCGGCAGATACGCAGTATTTT. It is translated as CAWKGLRGAADTQYF.

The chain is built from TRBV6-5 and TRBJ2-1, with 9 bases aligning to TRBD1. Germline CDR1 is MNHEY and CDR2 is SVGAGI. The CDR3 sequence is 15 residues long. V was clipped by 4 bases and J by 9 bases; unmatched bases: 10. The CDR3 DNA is TGTGCCAGCAGTTCTCCGGACAGGGGAAATGGTGAGCAGTTCTTC. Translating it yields CASSSPDRGNGEQFF.

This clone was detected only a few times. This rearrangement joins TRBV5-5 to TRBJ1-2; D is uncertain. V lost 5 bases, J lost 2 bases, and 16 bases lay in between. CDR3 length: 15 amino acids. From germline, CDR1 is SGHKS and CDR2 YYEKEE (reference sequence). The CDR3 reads CASSAGGSINYGYTF. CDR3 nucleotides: TGTGCCAGCAGTGCAGGAGGATCCATCAACTATGGCTACACCTTC.

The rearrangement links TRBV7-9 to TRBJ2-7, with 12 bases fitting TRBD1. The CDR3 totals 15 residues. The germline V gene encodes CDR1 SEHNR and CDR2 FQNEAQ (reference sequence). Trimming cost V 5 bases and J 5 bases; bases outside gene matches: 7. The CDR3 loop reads CASSRGTGGGHEQYF. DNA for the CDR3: TGTGCCAGCAGCCGAGGGACAGGGGGCGGCCACGAGCAGTACTTC.

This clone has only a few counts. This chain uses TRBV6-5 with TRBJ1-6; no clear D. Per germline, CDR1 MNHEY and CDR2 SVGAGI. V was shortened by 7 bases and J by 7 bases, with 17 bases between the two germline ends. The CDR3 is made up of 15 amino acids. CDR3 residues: CASTRAVGGNSPLHF. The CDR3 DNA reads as TGTGCCAGCACTCGGGCGGTTGGAGGAAATTCACCCCTCCACTTT.

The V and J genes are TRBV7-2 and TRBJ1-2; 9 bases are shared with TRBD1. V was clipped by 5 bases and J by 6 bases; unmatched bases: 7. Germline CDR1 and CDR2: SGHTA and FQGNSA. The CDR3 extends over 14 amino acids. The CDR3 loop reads CASSPGTGFDGYTF. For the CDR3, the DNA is TGTGCCAGCAGCCCTGGGACAGGGTTCGATGGCTACACCTTC. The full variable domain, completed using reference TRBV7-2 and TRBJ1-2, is GAGVSQSPSNKVTEKGKDVELRCDPISGHTALYWYRQSLGQGLEFLIYFQGNSAPDKSGLPSDRFSAERTGGSVSTLTIQRTQQEDSAVYLCASSPGTGFDGYTFGSGTRLTVV.

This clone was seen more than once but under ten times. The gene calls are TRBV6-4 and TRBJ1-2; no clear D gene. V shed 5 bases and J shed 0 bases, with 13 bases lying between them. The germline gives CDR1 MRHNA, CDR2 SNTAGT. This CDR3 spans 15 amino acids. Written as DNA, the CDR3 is TGTGCCAGCAGTCCCGGACCGCTAGCTAACTATGGCTACACCTTC. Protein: CASSPGPLANYGYTF.

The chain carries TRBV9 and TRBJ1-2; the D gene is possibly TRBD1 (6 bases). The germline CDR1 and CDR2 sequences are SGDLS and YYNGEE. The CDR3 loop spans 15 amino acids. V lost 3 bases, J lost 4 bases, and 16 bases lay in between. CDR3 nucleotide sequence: TGTGCCAGCAGCGGAGCAGGGGTTTCGGGCTATGGCTACACCTTC. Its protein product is CASSGAGVSGYGYTF.

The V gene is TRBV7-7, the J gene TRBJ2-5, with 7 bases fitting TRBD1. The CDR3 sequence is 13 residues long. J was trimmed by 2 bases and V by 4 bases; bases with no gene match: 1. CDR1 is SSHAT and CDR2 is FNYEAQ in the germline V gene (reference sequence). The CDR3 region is CASSWDRQETQYF. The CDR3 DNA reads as TGTGCCAGCAGCTGGGACAGACAAGAGACCCAGTACTTC.

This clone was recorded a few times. Written as DNA, the CDR3 is TGTGCCAGCAGTCGCCTCGGGACGGGTGAAGCTTTCTTT. Protein sequence: CASSRLGTGEAFF. The chain recombines TRBV6-5 with TRBJ1-1; D possibly corresponds to TRBD1 (5 bases). The CDR3 is 13 residues long. CDR1 is MNHEY and CDR2 is SVGAGI in the germline V gene. V lost 5 bases and J 7 bases, leaving 14 bases between the germline ends.

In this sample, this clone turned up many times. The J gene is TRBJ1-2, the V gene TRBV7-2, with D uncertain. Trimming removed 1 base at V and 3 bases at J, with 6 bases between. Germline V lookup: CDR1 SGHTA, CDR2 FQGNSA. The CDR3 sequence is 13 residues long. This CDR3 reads CASSLGLDYGYTF. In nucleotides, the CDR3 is TGTGCCAGCAGCTTAGGGTTAGACTATGGCTACACCTTC.

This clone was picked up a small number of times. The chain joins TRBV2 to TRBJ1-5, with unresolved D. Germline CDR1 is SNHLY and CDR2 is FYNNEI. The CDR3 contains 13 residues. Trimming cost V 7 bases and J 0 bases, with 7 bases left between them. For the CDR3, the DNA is TGTGCCAGCAACAAGGATAGCAATCAGCCCCAGCATTTT. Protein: CASNKDSNQPQHF.

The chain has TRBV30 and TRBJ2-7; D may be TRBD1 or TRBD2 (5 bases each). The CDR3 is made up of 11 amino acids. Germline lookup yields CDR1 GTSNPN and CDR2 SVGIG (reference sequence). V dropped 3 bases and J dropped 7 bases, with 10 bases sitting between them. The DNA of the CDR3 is TGTGCCTGGAGCGTTTGGGGGGAGCAGTACTTC. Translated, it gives CAWSVWGEQYF.